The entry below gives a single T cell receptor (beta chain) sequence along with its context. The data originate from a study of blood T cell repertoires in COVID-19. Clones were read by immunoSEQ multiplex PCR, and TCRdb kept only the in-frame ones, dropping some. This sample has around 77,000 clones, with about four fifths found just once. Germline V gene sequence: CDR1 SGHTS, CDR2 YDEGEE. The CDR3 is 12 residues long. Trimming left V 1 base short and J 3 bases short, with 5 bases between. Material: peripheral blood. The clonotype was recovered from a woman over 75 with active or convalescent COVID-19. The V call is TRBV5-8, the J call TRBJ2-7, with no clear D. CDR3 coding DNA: TGTGCCAGCAGCTTGCTAGACTACGAGCAGTACTTC. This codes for CASSLLDYEQYF.